These T cell receptor beta chains were read from a single sample in a study of blood T cell repertoires in COVID-19. TCRdb's copy holds only in-frame clones and misses some; the assay was immunoSEQ multiplex PCR. The sample has about 190,000 clones, approximately 80% seen once. Sequencing was carried out using peripheral blood. The receptors stem from a woman in her fifties or sixties with acute or convalescent COVID-19. Each CDR3 is given with its conserved first and last residue. The D gene is left open where the match is weak. Size is stated for part of the rows, as once, few or many counts, or as a class when the clone is expanded.

j_gene	v_gene	d_gene	abundance	CDR3nt	CDR3aa
TRBJ2-1	TRBV19	TRBD2	-	TGTGCCAGTAGTATCCCAGCGGGGGAACGCTCCTACAATGAGCAGTTCTTC	CASSIPAGERSYNEQFF
TRBJ1-2	TRBV28	TRBD1	-	TGTGCCAGCAGACTACCGGGACAGACCTATGGCTACACCTTC	CASRLPGQTYGYTF
TRBJ2-7	TRBV7-2	-	few	TGTGCCAGCAGCTTACTCCCTGGCATCGGCAGCGGCCCGCAGTACTTC	CASSLLPGIGSGPQYF
TRBJ1-1	TRBV5-1	-	-	TGCGCCAGCAGCTCTGGTGAGCGGGTGAACACTGAAGCTTTCTTT	CASSSGERVNTEAFF
TRBJ1-6	TRBV18	-	-	TGTGCCAGCTCACCGAGCCATAATTCACCCCTCCACTTT	CASSPSHNSPLHF
TRBJ1-5	TRBV3-1/TRBV3-2	-	-	TGTGCCAGCAGCCTTACGGGTAGCAGCAATCAGCCCCAGCATTTT	CASSLTGSSNQPQHF
TRBJ2-1	TRBV7-9	TRBD2	-	TGTGCCAGCAGCCCTGGACTAGCGGGAGCACAAGACAATGAGCAGTTCTTC	CASSPGLAGAQDNEQFF
TRBJ1-1	TRBV19	-	-	TGTGCCAGTAGTTCCAGGGGTATGAACACTGAAGCTTTCTTT	CASSSRGMNTEAFF
TRBJ1-4	TRBV3-1/TRBV3-2	-	-	TGTGCCAGCAGCCAAGGTGGGGCGGACAGCTTTGAAAAACTGTTTTTT	CASSQGGADSFEKLFF
TRBJ2-1	TRBV30	-	-	TGTGCCTGGAGCGCCCGGGGGAGCTCCTACAATGAGCAGTTCTTC	CAWSARGSSYNEQFF
TRBJ1-1	TRBV5-6	TRBD1	-	TGTGCCAGCAGCTGGACAGGAGAGACTGAAGCTTTCTTT	CASSWTGETEAFF
TRBJ2-7	TRBV30	TRBD1	-	TGTGCCTGGAGTGGACAGGGGCTCATCTACGAGCAGTACTTC	CAWSGQGLIYEQYF
TRBJ1-5	TRBV7-8	-	-	TGTGCCAGCAGCTGGACAGTGAATAGCAATCAGCCCCAGCATTTT	CASSWTVNSNQPQHF
TRBJ2-2	TRBV7-2	TRBD1	many	TGTGCCAGCAGTCTCGACAGGGACACCGGGGAGCTGTTTTTT	CASSLDRDTGELFF
TRBJ2-3	TRBV27	-	-	TGTGCCAGCAGTTTCGGCGGGGGCACGGATACGCAGTATTTT	CASSFGGGTDTQYF
TRBJ2-5	TRBV30	TRBD2	-	TGTGCCTGGGGCGGGAGGGCCCGGGAGACCCAGTACTTC	CAWGGRARETQYF
TRBJ1-2	TRBV18	TRBD1	-	TGTGCCAGCTCACCCGGACAGGGGGCCTATGGCTACACCTTC	CASSPGQGAYGYTF
TRBJ2-2	TRBV18	-	many	TGTGCCAGCTCACCAACTATGGGTTCCGGGGAGCTGTTTTTT	CASSPTMGSGELFF
TRBJ2-1	TRBV29-1	TRBD2	-	TGCAGCGGAGGGACTAGCGGGAGTATCGATGAGCAGTTCTTC	CSGGTSGSIDEQFF
TRBJ1-3	TRBV12-3/TRBV12-4	TRBD1	-	TGTGCCACGGACAGGTTGGGAAACACCATATATTTT	CATDRLGNTIYF
TRBJ1-5	TRBV19	-	-	TGTGCCAGTAGTATTTCCAGTTTTAATCAGCCCCAGCATTTT	CASSISSFNQPQHF
TRBJ1-1	TRBV3-1/TRBV3-2	-	-	TGTGCCAGCAGCCAAGAACCCTTCGGGAGAGGCATAGACACTGAAGCTTTCTTT	CASSQEPFGRGIDTEAFF
TRBJ2-1	TRBV27	-	-	TGTGCCAGCAGCATCAGGGCCTTCTACAATGAGCAGTTCTTC	CASSIRAFYNEQFF
TRBJ2-6	TRBV18	-	-	TGTGCCAGCTCACCATTTGAAAGAGGTGGGGCCAACGTCCTGACTTTC	CASSPFERGGANVLTF
TRBJ2-4	TRBV5-4	-	-	TGTGCCAGCAGCTTGGTAGGGGAAGGAATAGCCAAAAACATTCAGTACTTC	CASSLVGEGIAKNIQYF